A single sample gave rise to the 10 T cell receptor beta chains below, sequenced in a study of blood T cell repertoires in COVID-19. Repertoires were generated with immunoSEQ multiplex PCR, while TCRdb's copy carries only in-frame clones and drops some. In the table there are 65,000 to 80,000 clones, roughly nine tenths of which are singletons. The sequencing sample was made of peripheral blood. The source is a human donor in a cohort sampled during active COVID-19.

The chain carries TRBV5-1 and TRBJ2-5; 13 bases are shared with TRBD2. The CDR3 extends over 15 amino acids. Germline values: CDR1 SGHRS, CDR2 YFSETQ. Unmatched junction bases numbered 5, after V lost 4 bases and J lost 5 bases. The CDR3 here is CASSATSGRLETQYF. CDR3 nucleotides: TGCGCCAGCAGCGCGACTAGCGGGAGGTTGGAGACCCAGTACTTC.

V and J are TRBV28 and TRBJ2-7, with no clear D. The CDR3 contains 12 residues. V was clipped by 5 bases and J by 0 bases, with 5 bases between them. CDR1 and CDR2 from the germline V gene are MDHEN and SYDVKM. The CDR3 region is CASSTVSYEQYF. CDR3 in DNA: TGTGCCAGCAGTACGGTCTCCTACGAGCAGTACTTC.

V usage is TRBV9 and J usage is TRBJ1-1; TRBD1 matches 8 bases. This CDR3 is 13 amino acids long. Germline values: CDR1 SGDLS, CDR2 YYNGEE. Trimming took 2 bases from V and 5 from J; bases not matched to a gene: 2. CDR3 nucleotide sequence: TGTGCCAGCAGCGTTACAGGGGGGACTGAAGCTTTCTTT. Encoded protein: CASSVTGGTEAFF.

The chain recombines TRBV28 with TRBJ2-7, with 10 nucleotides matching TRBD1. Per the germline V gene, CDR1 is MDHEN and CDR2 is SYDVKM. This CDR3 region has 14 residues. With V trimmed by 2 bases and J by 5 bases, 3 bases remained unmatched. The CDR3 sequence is CASSLDRGRDEQYF. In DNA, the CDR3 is TGTGCCAGCAGTTTAGACAGGGGGCGTGACGAGCAGTACTTC. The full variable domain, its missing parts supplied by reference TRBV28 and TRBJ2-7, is DVKVTQSSRYLVKRTGEKVFLECVQDMDHENMFWYRQDPGLGLRLIYFSYDVKMKEKGDIPEGYSVSREKKERFSLILESASTNQTSMYLCASSLDRGRDEQYFGPGTRLTVT.

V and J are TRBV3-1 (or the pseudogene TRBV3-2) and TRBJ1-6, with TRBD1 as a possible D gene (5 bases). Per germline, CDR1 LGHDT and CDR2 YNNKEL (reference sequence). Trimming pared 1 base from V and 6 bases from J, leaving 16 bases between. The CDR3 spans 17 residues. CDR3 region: CASSQVGGPRVNSPLHF. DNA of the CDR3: TGTGCCAGCAGCCAAGTGGGGGGACCGCGGGTTAATTCACCCCTCCACTTT.

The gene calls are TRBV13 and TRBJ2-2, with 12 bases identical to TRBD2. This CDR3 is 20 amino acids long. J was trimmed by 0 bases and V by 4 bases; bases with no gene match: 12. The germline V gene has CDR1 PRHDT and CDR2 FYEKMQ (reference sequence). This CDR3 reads CASSYLMTSGRGANTGELFF. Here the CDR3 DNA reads TGTGCCAGCAGCTACCTGATGACTAGCGGGAGAGGAGCGAACACCGGGGAGCTGTTTTTT. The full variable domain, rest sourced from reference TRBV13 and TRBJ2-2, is AAGVIQSPRHLIKEKRETATLKCYPIPRHDTVYWYQQGPGQDPQFLISFYEKMQSDKGSIPDRFSAQQFSDYHSELNMSSLELGDSALYFCASSYLMTSGRGANTGELFFGEGSRLTVL.

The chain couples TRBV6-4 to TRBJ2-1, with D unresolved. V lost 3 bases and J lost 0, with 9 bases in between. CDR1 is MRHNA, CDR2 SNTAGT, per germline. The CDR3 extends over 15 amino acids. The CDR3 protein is CASSEEFSSYNEQFF. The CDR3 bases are TGTGCCAGCAGTGAAGAGTTTAGCTCCTACAATGAGCAGTTCTTC.

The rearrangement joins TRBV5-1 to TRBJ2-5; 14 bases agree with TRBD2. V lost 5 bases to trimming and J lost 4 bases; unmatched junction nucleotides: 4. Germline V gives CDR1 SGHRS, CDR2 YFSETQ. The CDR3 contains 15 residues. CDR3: CASRGTSGSRETQYF. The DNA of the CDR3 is TGCGCCAGCAGAGGGACTAGCGGGAGTCGAGAGACCCAGTACTTC.

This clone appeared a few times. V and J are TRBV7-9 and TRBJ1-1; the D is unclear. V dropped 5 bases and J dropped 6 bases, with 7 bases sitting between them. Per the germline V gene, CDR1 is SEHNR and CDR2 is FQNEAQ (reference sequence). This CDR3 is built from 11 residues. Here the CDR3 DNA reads TGTGCCAGCAGCCTCCTCCCTGAAGCTTTCTTT. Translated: CASSLLPEAFF.

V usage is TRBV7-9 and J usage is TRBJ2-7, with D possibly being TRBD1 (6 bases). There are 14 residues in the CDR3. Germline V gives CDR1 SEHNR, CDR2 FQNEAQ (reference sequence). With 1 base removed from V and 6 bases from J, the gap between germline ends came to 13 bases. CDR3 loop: CASSLVGGSGEQYF. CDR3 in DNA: TGTGCCAGCAGCTTAGTAGGGGGATCGGGCGAGCAGTACTTC.